One and the same sample provided the 6 T cell receptor beta chains below, sequenced in a study of early T cells in non-severe SARS-CoV-2 infection. TCRdb independently ran MiXCR on the 5' RACE reads; one entry per CDR3 protein. The sample consists of about 55,000 distinct CDR3 sequences, about 15% of them appearing once. Sequenced material: whole blood, taken at baseline. The receptors were sampled from an adult who was a healthcare worker with PCR-confirmed SARS-CoV-2 infection or an uninfected control (not recorded which).

The rearrangement links TRBV7-8 to TRBJ2-7, with 10 nucleotides matching TRBD1. The trim removed 1 base at V and 5 bases at J, leaving 5 bases unmatched. Germline CDR1 reads SGHVS; CDR2 reads FQNEAQ. This CDR3 contains 15 residues. CDR3 protein: CASSLEGQGYHEQYF. CDR3 nucleotide sequence: TGTGCCAGCAGCTTAGAGGGACAGGGGTACCACGAGCAGTACTTC.

There are many counts of this clonotype. The genes are TRBV28 and TRBJ1-2; D gene ambiguous. V was trimmed by 5 bases and J by 5 bases, leaving 15 bases between them. CDR1 and CDR2 from the germline V gene are MDHEN and SYDVKM. This CDR3 spans 14 amino acids. The CDR3 region has the DNA TGTGCCAGCAGTGCAGGTGGAACGGGGTATGGCTACACCTTC. Protein sequence: CASSAGGTGYGYTF.

In this sample, this clonotype turned up many times. The V call is TRBV7-9, the J call TRBJ1-2; D remains ambiguous. The ends were cut back, 5 bases at V and 11 bases at J, with 12 bases in the middle. The CDR3 extends over 11 amino acids. Germline lookup yields CDR1 SEHNR and CDR2 FQNEAQ (reference sequence). The DNA for the CDR3 is TGTGCCAGCAGCAGGGAGCAAGCTTACACCTTC. Protein sequence: CASSREQAYTF.

This clonotype was recorded many times. The chain joins TRBV18 to TRBJ2-7; D gene uncertain. V was cut by 1 base and J by 6 bases, with 7 bases left in between. The CDR3 is 12 residues long. Germline V CDR1 and CDR2: KGHSH, LQKENI. Here the CDR3 reads CASSPRPPEQYF. In DNA form, the CDR3 reads TGTGCCAGCTCACCACGGCCACCCGAGCAGTACTTC.

The J gene is TRBJ1-1, the V gene TRBV7-9, with 9 positions matching TRBD1. The CDR3 is made up of 16 amino acids. Germline CDR1 SEHNR, CDR2 FQNEAQ (reference sequence). The V gene end was trimmed by 6 bases and the J gene end by 8 bases; junction bases not matched to a gene: 16. The CDR3 sequence: CASSSPPGQGSSEAFF. In nucleotides, the CDR3 is TGTGCCAGCAGTTCTCCGCCGGGACAGGGTTCTTCCGAAGCTTTCTTT.

The chain recombines TRBV5-1 with TRBJ2-5, with 11 bases matching TRBD1. This CDR3 region has 15 residues. V gave up 3 bases and J gave up 4 bases; unmatched junction bases: 5. Germline CDR1 and CDR2: SGHRS and YFSETQ. CDR3 DNA sequence: TGCGCCAGCAGCTCGATGGGACAGGGGGGAGAGACCCAGTACTTC. Translation gives CASSSMGQGGETQYF.